The present entry profiles one T cell receptor (beta chain) with its context. Its specificity is unknown. The data belong to a study of cytomegalovirus exposure and HLA in healthy donors. General observations from the study: As confirmed in vitro, a few CMV-associated chains were specific for CMV antigens. Relative to the approximately 670-donor mean, N-insertions were reportedly fewer in an Asian-associated ancestry cluster in a later analysis. In a later analysis, across HLA loci, associated TCR counts were highest for DRB1, lowest for HLA-C.

This CDR3 region has 14 residues. Germline V gives CDR1 KGHSH, CDR2 LQKENI. Trimming removed 3 bases from V and 2 bases from J; junction bases left unmatched: 3. PCR primers comprised 60 Vbeta and 13 Jbeta primers. The repertoire was sequenced with immunoSEQ multiplex PCR; TCRdb's copy has only in-frame clones and lacks some. The profile covers roughly 120,000 clones, with just under 75% appearing a single time and about 4.9% taken by the ten largest. This receptor was taken from a man in his sixties in good health and CMV-seropositive. This chain uses TRBV18 with TRBJ2-5, with 7 nucleotides matching TRBD1. What was sequenced was PBMCs. The CDR3 sequence is CASSPGQEQETQYF. The CDR3 bases are TGTGCCAGCTCACCTGGACAGGAGCAAGAGACCCAGTACTTC.